This TCR beta chain was recovered during a study of blood T cell repertoires in COVID-19. Overall study: Donors in the United States, Italy and Spain gave samples during acute or convalescent COVID-19. T cells, B-cell-depleted T cells, or PBMCs supplied cDNA or gDNA.

CDR3 length: 15 amino acids. Germline V gives CDR1 SNHLY, CDR2 FYNNEI. The germline V and J ends were trimmed by 5 bases and 2 bases, with 12 bases remaining between them. How the authors handled the data: Amplified reference gene primers provided the basis for estimating nucleated cell counts. Here immunoSEQ multiplex PCR was the method, and the copy in TCRdb shows in-frame clones only, minus some. V, J and clone size were drawn from that table, and D and trimming were deduced from the DNA. The sample carries about 170,000 clones, approximately 87% recorded once. This sequence was found in a man in his late teens or twenties with active or convalescent COVID-19. Source material: peripheral blood. J is TRBJ2-2 and V is TRBV2; D is possibly TRBD2 (5 bases). This chain's CDR3 is CASSPETTNTGELFF. CDR3 bases: TGTGCCAGCAGTCCGGAGACTACCAACACCGGGGAGCTGTTTTTT.